The 15 T cell receptor beta chains given below trace back to one sample, sequenced in a study of T cells in Graves' hyperthyroidism and ophthalmopathy. RNA transcripts yielded amplified TCR beta CDR3 regions. RT-PCR in the first round (using the HTBI primer set) targeted the TCR CDR3. TCRdb redid the calling of the multiplex PCR reads with MiXCR, one entry per CDR3 protein. This table holds some 210,000 distinct CDR3 sequences, 15% to 20% found once. The sequenced sample was blood. These receptors were obtained from a man aged 50-59 years with Graves' hyperthyroidism.

This clonotype was seen a few times. J is TRBJ1-1 and V is TRBV28; D uncertain. This CDR3 has 16 residues. The germline V and J ends were trimmed by 5 bases and 4 bases, with 20 bases remaining between them. CDR1 MDHEN and CDR2 SYDVKM come from the germline V gene. Written as DNA, the CDR3 is TGTGCCAGCAGTAGCCCGGCAGTAATGGTTGGCACTGAAGCTTTCTTT. Its protein product is CASSSPAVMVGTEAFF.

The chain employs TRBV7-9 and TRBJ2-3; TRBD2 aligns across 9 bases. Trimming removed 5 bases from V and 2 bases from J; junction bases left unmatched: 5. The CDR3 totals 15 residues. The germline gives CDR1 SEHNR, CDR2 FQNEAQ (reference sequence). CDR3 DNA sequence: TGTGCCAGCAGCCCCGGGACTAGCACCACAGATACGCAGTATTTT. As protein: CASSPGTSTTDTQYF.

The chain has TRBV20-1 and TRBJ1-5; D is unclear. The germline gives CDR1 DFQATT, CDR2 SNEGSKA (reference sequence). This CDR3 is 14 amino acids long. V dropped 3 bases and J dropped 0 bases, with 9 bases sitting between them. The CDR3 here is CSASVENSNQPQHF. The CDR3 DNA reads TGCAGTGCTAGTGTCGAAAATAGCAATCAGCCCCAGCATTTT.

This clonotype has just a few counts. The rearrangement links TRBV5-4 to TRBJ2-7; 12 bases align to TRBD1. Germline loops: CDR1 SGHNT, CDR2 YYREEE (reference sequence). Trimming at V came to 4 bases and at J to 6 bases, leaving 2 bases not matched to a gene. This CDR3 has 13 residues. In DNA, the CDR3 is TGTGCCAGCAGCCGGGACAGGGGGCGCGAGCAGTACTTC. It codes for CASSRDRGREQYF.

This clonotype showed up just once. The chain links TRBV19 to TRBJ1-5; weak D call: TRBD1 (6 bases). V was cut by 9 bases and J by 2 bases, with 11 bases left in between. The CDR3 totals 13 residues. The germline gives CDR1 LNHDA, CDR2 SQIVND (reference sequence). CDR3 sequence reads: CASRGRGNQPQHF. For the CDR3, the DNA is TGTGCCAGCAGGGGACGTGGCAATCAGCCCCAGCATTTT.

In this sample, this clonotype turned up many times. The rearrangement links TRBV30 to TRBJ2-7; 10 nucleotides line up with TRBD2. CDR3 length equals 15 residues. Germline CDR1 is GTSNPN and CDR2 is SVGIG (reference sequence). Trimming took 6 bases from V and 5 from J; bases not matched to a gene: 13. The CDR3 DNA is TGTGCCTGCTACAACCCCCTAGCGGGAGTTAACGAGCAGTACTTC. This translates into CACYNPLAGVNEQYF.

The chain combines TRBV4-1 with TRBJ2-5, with a weak D call TRBD1 (5 bases). Trimming removed 0 bases from V and 2 bases from J, with 7 bases in between. Germline CDR1 reads MGHRA; CDR2 reads YSYEKL. The CDR3 runs 14 residues. CDR3 sequence: CASSQDNRQETQYF. The CDR3 DNA sequence: TGCGCCAGCAGCCAAGATAACAGGCAAGAGACCCAGTACTTC.

This clonotype occurred a few times. The V and J genes are TRBV13 and TRBJ2-1; 7 bases are shared with TRBD2. The V gene's germline CDR1 is PRHDT and CDR2 FYEKMQ (reference sequence). V dropped 5 bases and J dropped 0; count of bases not matched to a gene: 10. The CDR3 runs to 17 residues. CDR3 residues: CASSPAAGDPSYNEQFF. The CDR3 DNA sequence: TGTGCCAGCAGCCCGGCCGCGGGAGACCCCTCCTACAATGAGCAGTTCTTC.

CDR3 amino acids: CASTLGLASTDTQYF. In nucleotides, the CDR3 is TGTGCCAGCACCCTGGGACTAGCGTCCACAGATACGCAGTATTTT. This chain links TRBV27 with TRBJ2-3, with TRBD2 identical over 10 bases. V lost 7 bases to trimming and J lost 2 bases; unmatched junction nucleotides: 6. This CDR3 is 15 amino acids long. Germline CDR1 is MNHEY and CDR2 is SMNVEV (reference sequence).

As concerns this clonotype: This sequence may be a read error, since a much larger clone differs from it by one base. The gene calls are TRBV12-3 or TRBV12-4 and TRBJ1-5, with D maybe TRBD1 (5 bases). Trimming took off 6 bases at V and 5 bases at J, with 14 bases between the two ends. CDR3 length: 14 residues. The CDR3 DNA sequence: TGTGCCAGCAGACCCGGGGGGAGAGATCAGCCCCAGCATTTT. Protein product: CASRPGGRDQPQHF.

This clonotype was counted only a few times. The rearrangement links TRBV28 to TRBJ2-2; possibly TRBD1 or TRBD2 for D (5 bases each). V was shortened by 8 bases and J by 6 bases, with 10 bases between the two germline ends. CDR3 length: 12 amino acids. Germline V gene lookup returns CDR1 MDHEN and CDR2 SYDVKM. The CDR3, as DNA: TGTGCCAGCGGGACCCGAGCCGGGGAGCTGTTTTTT. Its protein product is CASGTRAGELFF.

Ten or more counts support this clonotype. V and J are TRBV12-3 or TRBV12-4 and TRBJ1-2; tentative D call: TRBD1 (5 bases). V gave up 2 bases and J gave up 6 bases, with 13 bases separating them. The CDR3 loop spans 14 amino acids. CDR3: CASSLWGGSHGYTF. In DNA form, the CDR3 reads TGTGCCAGCAGTTTATGGGGGGGGTCTCATGGCTACACCTTC.

This clonotype occurred many times. The J gene is TRBJ2-3, the V gene TRBV24-1; maybe TRBD1 (5 bases). CDR1 and CDR2 from the germline V gene are KGHDR and SFDVKD. Deletions cut 2 bases from V and 4 bases from J, with 15 bases between. The CDR3 consists of 16 residues. CDR3 residues: CATSDYRNRNSDTQYF. The CDR3 region has the DNA TGTGCCACCAGTGATTACAGGAATAGGAATTCAGATACGCAGTATTTT.

V gene TRBV28 combines with J gene TRBJ1-2; D not resolved. The CDR3 sequence is 14 residues long. V gave up 3 bases and J gave up 7 bases, with 15 bases separating them. The germline gives CDR1 MDHEN, CDR2 SYDVKM. The CDR3 spells CASSLDREVGGYTF. The CDR3 DNA sequence: TGTGCCAGCAGTTTGGACCGGGAAGTAGGTGGCTACACCTTC.

This clonotype was counted ten times or more. V and J are TRBV5-1 and TRBJ2-1; 14 bases are shared with TRBD2. Germline lookup yields CDR1 SGHRS and CDR2 YFSETQ. The length of the CDR3 is 19 residues. V trimming: 4 bases; J trimming: 9 bases; junction bases outside the gene matches: 18. The CDR3 nucleotides are TGCGCCAGCAGCGAGGGACGCCCGACTAGCGGGAGGGTAGTAGGTGAGCAGTTCTTC. Translation gives CASSEGRPTSGRVVGEQFF.